There are many counts of the clone carrying this TCR beta chain. The sample comes from a study of Graves' ophthalmopathy and Graves' hyperthyroidism. Study in general: The authors collected peripheral blood at initial diagnosis, before any treatment.

Under 3 months in duration, the ophthalmopathy in affected donors had moderate-to-severe activity, CAS ≥3 and NOSPECS ≥4. Diagnosis relied on clinical symptoms, serum thyroxine, TRAb, thyroid ultrasound and orbital computed tomography. The length of the CDR3 is 16 residues. Germline V lookup: CDR1 KGHSH, CDR2 LQKENI. Trimming took 0 bases from V and 2 from J, leaving 14 bases between them. Transcripts of RNA were the source for amplifying TCR beta CDR3 regions. First-round RT-PCR employed HTBI primers, with a second-round multiplex PCR after it. From the multiplex PCR reads, TCRdb called clonotypes with MiXCR, one entry per CDR3 protein. This sample yields about 170,000 distinct CDR3 sequences, of which under 40% are seen a single time; under 7% belongs to the top ten.

Input material: peripheral blood. The receptor was derived from a woman between 40 and 55 years old with Graves' ophthalmopathy. The chain couples TRBV18 to TRBJ2-7; tentatively, D is TRBD1 or TRBD2 (5 bases each). The CDR3 is CASSPPLLRGPYEQYF. In DNA, the CDR3 is TGTGCCAGCTCACCACCGTTGTTGAGGGGTCCCTACGAGCAGTACTTC. Full variable domain (outside the CDR3, taken from reference TRBV18 and TRBJ2-7): NAGVMQNPRHLVRRRGQEARLRCSPMKGHSHVYWYRQLPEEGLKFMVYLQKENIIDESGMPKERFSAEFPKEGPSILRIQQVVRGDSAAYFCASSPPLLRGPYEQYFGPGTRLTVT.